Following are 12 T cell receptor beta chains from one sample sequenced in a study of blood T cell repertoires in COVID-19. The repertoire was sequenced with immunoSEQ multiplex PCR; TCRdb's copy has only in-frame clones and lacks some. The sample has about 220,000 clones; roughly 85% are singletons. The sequenced sample consisted of PBMCs or T cells enriched from blood (not recorded which). These receptors were collected from a woman aged 40 to 50 with acute COVID-19.

The chain employs TRBV2 and TRBJ1-3; D unresolved. The germline V gene encodes CDR1 SNHLY and CDR2 FYNNEI. The CDR3 is made up of 13 amino acids. V lost 6 bases to trimming and J lost 3 bases, with 9 bases between them. CDR3 bases: TGTGCCAGCAGCGAGGGTGGTGGAAACACCATATATTTT. As protein: CASSEGGGNTIYF.

The rearrangement uses TRBV12-5 and TRBJ1-2; D gene ambiguous. The ends were cut back, 1 base at V and 5 bases at J, with 17 bases in the middle. The CDR3 runs 16 residues. Germline V gives CDR1 LGHNT, CDR2 FRNRAP. CDR3 nucleotides: TGTGCTAGTGGTTTGGACCCCCGTGGCGGGGAGTATGGCTACACCTTC. Encoded protein: CASGLDPRGGEYGYTF.

The V gene is TRBV7-2, the J gene TRBJ2-4; D gene unclear. The CDR3 has 14 amino acids. The V and J ends lost 5 bases and 9 bases respectively, with 17 bases between them. Looked up from germline, CDR1 is SGHTA and CDR2 is FQGNSA. The CDR3: CASSPGLSPGIQYF. The CDR3 DNA reads TGTGCCAGCAGCCCGGGTCTTTCCCCCGGCATTCAGTACTTC.

The V gene is TRBV30, the J gene TRBJ1-1; maybe TRBD1 (6 bases). Germline CDR1 GTSNPN, CDR2 SVGIG (reference sequence). Trimming removed 3 bases from V and 1 base from J, with 12 bases in between. The CDR3 runs 14 residues. The CDR3 here is CAWRQGIGNTEAFF. DNA for the CDR3: TGTGCCTGGAGGCAGGGGATAGGGAACACTGAAGCTTTCTTT. Full variable domain (outside the CDR3, taken from reference TRBV30 and TRBJ1-1): SQTIHQWPATLVQPVGSPLSLECTVEGTSNPNLYWYRQAAGRGLQLLFYSVGIGQISSEVPQNLSASRPQDRQFILSSKKLLLSDSGFYLCAWRQGIGNTEAFFGQGTRLTVV.

V gene TRBV7-3 combines with J gene TRBJ2-3; 9 bases are shared with TRBD2. V shed 2 bases, J shed 6 bases, and the junction held 6 bases outside the gene matches. Looked up from germline, CDR1 is SGHTA and CDR2 is FQGTGA. This CDR3 region has 15 residues. The CDR3 loop reads CASSLGGGALDTQYF. For the CDR3, the DNA is TGTGCCAGCAGCTTAGGCGGGGGGGCCTTGGATACGCAGTATTTT.

This rearrangement joins TRBV12-1 to TRBJ1-2; the table's D call TRBD1 went unverified against the DNA. TRBV12-1 is annotated as a pseudogene. This CDR3 has 14 residues. For the CDR3, the DNA is TGTGCCAGCACCCTTAGGAACAGGACGGGTGGCTACACCTTC. It yields the protein CASTLRNRTGGYTF.

The V gene is TRBV7-6, the J gene TRBJ2-2, with 7 bases lining up with TRBD2. This CDR3 region has 16 residues. The junction had 6 bases not matched to a gene; V was cut back by 1 base and J by 4 bases. Germline V gene sequence: CDR1 SGHVS, CDR2 FNYEAQ. The CDR3: CASSLDGGSSTGELFF. The CDR3, as DNA: TGTGCCAGCAGCTTAGACGGGGGGTCGAGCACCGGGGAGCTGTTTTTT. Filled out from reference TRBV7-6 and TRBJ2-2, the complete variable domain reads GAGVSQSPRYKVTKRGQDVALRCDPISGHVSLYWYRQALGQGPEFLTYFNYEAQQDKSGLPNDRFSAERPEGSISTLTIQRTEQRDSAMYRCASSLDGGSSTGELFFGEGSRLTVL.

This clone was observed a few times. The rearrangement uses TRBV9 and TRBJ1-1, with 7 bases matching TRBD1. The CDR3 is made up of 15 amino acids. Unmatched junction bases numbered 4, after V lost 2 bases and J lost 0 bases. Germline V gene lookup returns CDR1 SGDLS and CDR2 YYNGEE. The CDR3 bases are TGTGCCAGCAGCGTCGCGGACAGGTTGAACACTGAAGCTTTCTTT. It codes for CASSVADRLNTEAFF.

The V call is TRBV7-6, the J call TRBJ2-2, with TRBD2 matching over 11 bases. CDR3 size: 15 residues. Germline V gene sequence: CDR1 SGHVS, CDR2 FNYEAQ. J gave up 4 bases and V 5 bases, and 3 bases lay outside the gene matches. For the CDR3, the DNA is TGTGCCAGCAGCAGACTAGCGGGGAGCACCGGGGAGCTGTTTTTT. This translates into CASSRLAGSTGELFF.

The V gene is TRBV7-6, the J gene TRBJ2-1; maybe TRBD1 (6 bases). The CDR3 sequence is 16 residues long. V was cut by 3 bases and J by 10 bases, with 22 bases left in between. The germline V gene has CDR1 SGHVS and CDR2 FNYEAQ. CDR3 residues: CASSFDPADSLREQFF. As DNA, the CDR3 is TGTGCCAGCAGCTTCGACCCCGCGGACAGCCTTCGGGAGCAGTTCTTC. Variable domain in full (rest from reference TRBV7-6 and TRBJ2-1): GAGVSQSPRYKVTKRGQDVALRCDPISGHVSLYWYRQALGQGPEFLTYFNYEAQQDKSGLPNDRFSAERPEGSISTLTIQRTEQRDSAMYRCASSFDPADSLREQFFGPGTRLTVL.

The chain uses TRBV2 and TRBJ1-2; TRBD1 is a possible D gene (5 bases). V was shortened by 7 bases and J by 3 bases, with 18 bases between the two germline ends. Germline assignment: CDR1 SNHLY and CDR2 FYNNEI. CDR3 length: 15 residues. The CDR3 sequence: CASKPWGGRDYGYTF. The CDR3 DNA is TGTGCCAGCAAACCTTGGGGGGGGAGGGACTATGGCTACACCTTC.

This sequence joins TRBV6-5 and TRBJ1-5, with TRBD1 matching over 11 bases. The J segment lost 5 bases and the V segment lost 2 bases, leaving 2 bases of the junction unmatched. This CDR3 has 15 residues. CDR1 and CDR2 (germline): MNHEY, SVGAGI. The CDR3 region is CASSYGTGGDQPQHF. The CDR3 coding sequence is TGTGCCAGCAGTTACGGGACAGGGGGGGATCAGCCCCAGCATTTT.